This TCR beta chain was retrieved from a study of shared clonotypes between healthy human individuals. The naive CD8 fraction comprised CD45RO-negative cells positively selected for CCR7 and excluded terminally differentiated effector memory CD45RA+ cells. Germline CDR1 and CDR2: SGHVS and FQNEAQ. This CDR3 region has 12 residues. Trimming cost V 5 bases and J 8 bases, with 10 bases left between them. TCRdb keeps only in-frame clones here, not all; method: immunoSEQ multiplex PCR. The table has roughly 2.1 million clones, 85% to 95% seen once; the top ten hold more than 1.5%. The sequencing sample was made of naive CD8+ T cells from PBMCs. V usage is TRBV7-8 and J usage is TRBJ2-1, with D unresolved. The receptor was isolated from a man aged 18-30 years in good health. Some clones in this sample may be carry-over from other donors' samples. CDR3 sequence reads: CASSREIHEQFF. Here the CDR3 DNA reads TGTGCCAGCAGCCGAGAGATACATGAGCAGTTCTTC.